This TCR beta chain was identified during a study of shared clonotypes between healthy human individuals. The CDR3 runs 15 residues. V was trimmed by 4 bases and J by 7 bases, leaving 17 bases between them. Germline lookup yields CDR1 MNHNS and CDR2 SASEGT. General study points: At large depth, rarefaction still showed sorted-subset sequencing to be incomplete. Several donors had roughly 5.2% of their naive CD4 clonotypes in common. Compared with clonotypes that all four donors shared, non-shared clonotypes had lower generation probabilities.

For each subset, genomic DNA was distributed in equal portions over several immunoSEQ plates. Assay used: immunoSEQ multiplex PCR; TCRdb lists only in-frame clones, some missing. The data show approximately 330,000 clones, over 70% seen once. This clone was detected only once. What it binds is not known. The sequence came from a man under 40 in good health. Material for sequencing was memory CD4+ T cells sorted from blood. Indicated subset: CD45RA-negative fraction. The chain combines TRBV6-1 with TRBJ1-5; weak D call: TRBD1 (6 bases). The CDR3, as DNA: TGTGCCAGCAGTGGAACACGGGGGGCCGGGCAGCCCCAGCATTTT. Translated: CASSGTRGAGQPQHF.